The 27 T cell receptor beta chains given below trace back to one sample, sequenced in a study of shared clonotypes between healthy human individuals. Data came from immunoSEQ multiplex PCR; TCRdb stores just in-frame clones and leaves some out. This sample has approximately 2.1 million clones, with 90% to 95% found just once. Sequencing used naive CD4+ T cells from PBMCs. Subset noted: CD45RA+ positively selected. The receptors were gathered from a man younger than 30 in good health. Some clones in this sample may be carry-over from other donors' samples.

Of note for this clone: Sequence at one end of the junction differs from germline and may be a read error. The CDR3 loop reads CASSPERSVTESF. The CDR3 DNA reads as TGTGCCAGCAGCCCCGAGCGCTCCGTGACAGAAAGCTTC. The chain has TRBV14 and TRBJ1-2; maybe TRBD1 (5 bases). The germline gives CDR1 SGHDN, CDR2 FVKESK. The CDR3 has 13 amino acids.

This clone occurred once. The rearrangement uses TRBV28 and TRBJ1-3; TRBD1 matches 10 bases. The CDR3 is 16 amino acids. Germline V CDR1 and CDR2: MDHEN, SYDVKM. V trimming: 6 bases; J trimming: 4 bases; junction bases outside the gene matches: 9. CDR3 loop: CASSSRQGARGNTIYF. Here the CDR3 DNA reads TGTGCCAGCAGCTCAAGACAGGGGGCGCGAGGAAACACCATATATTTT.

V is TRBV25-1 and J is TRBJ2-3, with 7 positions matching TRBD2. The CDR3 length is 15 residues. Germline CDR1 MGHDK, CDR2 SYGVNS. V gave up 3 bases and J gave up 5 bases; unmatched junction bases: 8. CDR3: CASSDGGRAIDTQYF. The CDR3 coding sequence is TGTGCCAGCAGTGATGGTGGGAGGGCAATAGATACGCAGTATTTT.

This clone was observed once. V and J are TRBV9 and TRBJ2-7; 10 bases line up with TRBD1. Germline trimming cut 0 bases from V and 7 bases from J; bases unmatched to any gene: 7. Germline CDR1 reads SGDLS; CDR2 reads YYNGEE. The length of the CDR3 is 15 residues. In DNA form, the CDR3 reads TGTGCCAGCAGCGTAGCCGGACAGGGGGAAGGGGAGCAGTACTTC. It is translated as CASSVAGQGEGEQYF.

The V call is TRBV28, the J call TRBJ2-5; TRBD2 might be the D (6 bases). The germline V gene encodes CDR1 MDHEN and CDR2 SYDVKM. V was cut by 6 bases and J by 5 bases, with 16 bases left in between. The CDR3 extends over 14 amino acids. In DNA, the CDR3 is TGTGCCAGCAGCTATGGGGCGGGGTGGGAGACCCAGTACTTC. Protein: CASSYGAGWETQYF.

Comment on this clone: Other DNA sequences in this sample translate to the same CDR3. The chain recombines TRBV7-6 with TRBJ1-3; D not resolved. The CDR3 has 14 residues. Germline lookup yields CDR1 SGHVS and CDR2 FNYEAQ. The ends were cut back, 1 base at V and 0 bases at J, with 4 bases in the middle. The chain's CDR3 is CASSLGNSGNTIYF. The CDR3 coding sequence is TGTGCCAGCAGCTTAGGAAACTCTGGAAACACCATATATTTT.

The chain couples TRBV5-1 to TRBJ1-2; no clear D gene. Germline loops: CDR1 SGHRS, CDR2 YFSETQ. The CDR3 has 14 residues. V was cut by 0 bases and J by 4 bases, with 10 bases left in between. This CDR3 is CASSLAPEVYGYTF. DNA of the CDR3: TGCGCCAGCAGCTTGGCGCCGGAAGTCTATGGCTACACCTTC. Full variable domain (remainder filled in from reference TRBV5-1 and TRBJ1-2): KAGVTQTPRYLIKTRGQQVTLSCSPISGHRSVSWYQQTPGQGLQFLFEYFSETQRNKGNFPGRFSGRQFSNSRSEMNVSTLELGDSALYLCASSLAPEVYGYTFGSGTRLTVV.

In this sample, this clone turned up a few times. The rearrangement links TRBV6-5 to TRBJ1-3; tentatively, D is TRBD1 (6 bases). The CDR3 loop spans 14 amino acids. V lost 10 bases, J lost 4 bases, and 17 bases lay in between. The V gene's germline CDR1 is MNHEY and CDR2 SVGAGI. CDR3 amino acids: CATSVQGSGNTIYF. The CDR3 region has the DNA TGTGCCACCAGCGTACAGGGATCAGGAAACACCATATATTTT.

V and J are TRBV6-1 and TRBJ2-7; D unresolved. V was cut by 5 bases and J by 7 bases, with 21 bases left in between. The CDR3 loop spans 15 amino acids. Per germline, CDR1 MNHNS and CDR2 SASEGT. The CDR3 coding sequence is TGTGCCAGCAGTCCAAAGGCGGTAGGCCATCAGGAGCAGTACTTC. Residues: CASSPKAVGHQEQYF.

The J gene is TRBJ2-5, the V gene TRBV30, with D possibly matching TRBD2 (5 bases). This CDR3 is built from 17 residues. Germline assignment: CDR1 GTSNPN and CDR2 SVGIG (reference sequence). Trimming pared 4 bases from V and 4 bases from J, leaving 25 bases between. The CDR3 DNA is TGTGCCTGGACTCACGTGGATGGACTCCCCCGCGGAGAGACCCAGTACTTC. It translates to CAWTHVDGLPRGETQYF. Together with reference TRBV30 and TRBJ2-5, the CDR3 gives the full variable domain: SQTIHQWPATLVQPVGSPLSLECTVEGTSNPNLYWYRQAAGRGLQLLFYSVGIGQISSEVPQNLSASRPQDRQFILSSKKLLLSDSGFYLCAWTHVDGLPRGETQYFGPGTRLLVL.

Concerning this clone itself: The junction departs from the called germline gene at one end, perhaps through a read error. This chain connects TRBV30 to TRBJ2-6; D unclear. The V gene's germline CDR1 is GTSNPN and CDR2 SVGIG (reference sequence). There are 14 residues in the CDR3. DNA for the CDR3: TGTGCCTGGAGCGGGTACTCTGGGGTCAACGTCCTGACTTTC. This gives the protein CAWSGYSGVNVLTF.

The CDR3 bases are TGTGCCAGCAGTAAGCAGGATGGCAAGACTGAAAAACTGTTTTTT. It encodes CASSKQDGKTEKLFF. The V call is TRBV21-1, the J call TRBJ1-4; TRBD1 is the table's D call and was not checked against the DNA. TRBV21-1 is labeled a pseudogene. CDR3 size: 15 residues.

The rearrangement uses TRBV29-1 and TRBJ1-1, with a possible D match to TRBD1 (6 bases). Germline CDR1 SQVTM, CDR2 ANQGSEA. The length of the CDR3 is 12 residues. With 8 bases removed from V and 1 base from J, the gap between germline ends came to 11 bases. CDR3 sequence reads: CSTLQGNTEAFF. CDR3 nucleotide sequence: TGCAGCACATTACAGGGGAACACTGAAGCTTTCTTT.

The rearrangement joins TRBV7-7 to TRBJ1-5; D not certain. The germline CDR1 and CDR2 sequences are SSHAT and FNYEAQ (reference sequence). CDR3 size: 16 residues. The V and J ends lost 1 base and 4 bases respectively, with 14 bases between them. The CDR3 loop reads CASSLEAGRLNQPQHF. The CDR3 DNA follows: TGTGCCAGCAGCTTAGAGGCGGGCAGACTAAATCAGCCCCAGCATTTT.

The CDR3 DNA sequence: TGTGCCAGTATCGGGGCTCTGGGCGGGGAGCTGTTTTTT. It translates to CASIGALGGELFF. The chain couples TRBV6-1 to TRBJ2-2; D tentatively reads TRBD1 or TRBD2 (5 bases each). Trimming stripped 9 bases from V and 7 bases from J, with 15 bases between. The CDR3 is 13 amino acids. Germline CDR1 reads MNHNS; CDR2 reads SASEGT.

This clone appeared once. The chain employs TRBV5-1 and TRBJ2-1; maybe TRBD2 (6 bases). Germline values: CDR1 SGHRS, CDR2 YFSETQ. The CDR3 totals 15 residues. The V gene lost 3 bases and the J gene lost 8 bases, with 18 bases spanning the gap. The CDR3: CASSSTGTGGDEQFF. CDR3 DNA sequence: TGCGCCAGCAGCTCAACCGGGACTGGGGGAGATGAGCAGTTCTTC. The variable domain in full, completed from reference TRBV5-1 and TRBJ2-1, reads KAGVTQTPRYLIKTRGQQVTLSCSPISGHRSVSWYQQTPGQGLQFLFEYFSETQRNKGNFPGRFSGRQFSNSRSEMNVSTLELGDSALYLCASSSTGTGGDEQFFGPGTRLTVL.

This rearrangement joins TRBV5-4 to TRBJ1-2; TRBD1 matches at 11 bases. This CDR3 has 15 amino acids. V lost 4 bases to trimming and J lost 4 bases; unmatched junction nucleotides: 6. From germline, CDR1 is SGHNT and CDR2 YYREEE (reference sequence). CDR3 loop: CASSPGQGASYGYTF. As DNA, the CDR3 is TGTGCCAGCAGCCCAGGACAGGGGGCTTCCTATGGCTACACCTTC.

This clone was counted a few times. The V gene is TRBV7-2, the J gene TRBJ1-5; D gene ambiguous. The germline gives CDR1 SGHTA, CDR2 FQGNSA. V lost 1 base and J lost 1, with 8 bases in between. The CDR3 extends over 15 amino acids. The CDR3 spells CASSLGKGSNQPQHF. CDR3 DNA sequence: TGTGCCAGCAGCTTAGGGAAAGGGAGCAATCAGCCCCAGCATTTT.

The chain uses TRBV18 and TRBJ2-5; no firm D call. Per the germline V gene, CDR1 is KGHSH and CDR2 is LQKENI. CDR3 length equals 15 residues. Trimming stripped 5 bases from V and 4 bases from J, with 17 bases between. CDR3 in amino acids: CASSKLMTFSETQYF. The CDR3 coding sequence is TGTGCCAGCTCAAAACTAATGACTTTTTCAGAGACCCAGTACTTC.

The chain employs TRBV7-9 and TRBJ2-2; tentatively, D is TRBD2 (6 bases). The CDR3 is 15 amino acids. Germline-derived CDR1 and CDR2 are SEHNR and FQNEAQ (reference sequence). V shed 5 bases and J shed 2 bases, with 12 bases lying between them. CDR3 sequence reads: CASSLGTFNTGELFF. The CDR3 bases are TGTGCCAGCAGCCTTGGGACTTTTAACACCGGGGAGCTGTTTTTT.

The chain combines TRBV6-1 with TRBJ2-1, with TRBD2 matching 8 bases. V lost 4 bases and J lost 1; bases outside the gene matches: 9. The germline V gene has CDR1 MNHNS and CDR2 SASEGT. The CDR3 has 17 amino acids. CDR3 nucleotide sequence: TGTGCCAGCAGTGTTCAGAGGGCGGGAGGTTCCTACAATGAGCAGTTCTTC. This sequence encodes CASSVQRAGGSYNEQFF.

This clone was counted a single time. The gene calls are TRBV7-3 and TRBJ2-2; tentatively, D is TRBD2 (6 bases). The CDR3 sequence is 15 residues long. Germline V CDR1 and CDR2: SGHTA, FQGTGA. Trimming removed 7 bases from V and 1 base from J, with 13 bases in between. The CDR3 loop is CASKEGSGNTGELFF. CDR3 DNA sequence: TGTGCCAGCAAGGAGGGTAGCGGGAACACCGGGGAGCTGTTTTTT. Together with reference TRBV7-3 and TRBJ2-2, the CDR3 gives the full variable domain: GAGVSQTPSNKVTEKGKYVELRCDPISGHTALYWYRQSLGQGPEFLIYFQGTGAADDSGLPNDRFFAVRPEGSVSTLKIQRTERGDSAVYLCASKEGSGNTGELFFGEGSRLTVL.

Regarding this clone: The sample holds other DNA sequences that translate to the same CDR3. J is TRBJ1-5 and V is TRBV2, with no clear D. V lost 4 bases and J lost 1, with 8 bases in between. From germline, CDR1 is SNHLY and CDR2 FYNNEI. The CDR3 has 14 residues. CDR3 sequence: CASSGGTSNQPQHF. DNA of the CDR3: TGTGCCAGCAGTGGGGGAACGAGCAATCAGCCCCAGCATTTT.

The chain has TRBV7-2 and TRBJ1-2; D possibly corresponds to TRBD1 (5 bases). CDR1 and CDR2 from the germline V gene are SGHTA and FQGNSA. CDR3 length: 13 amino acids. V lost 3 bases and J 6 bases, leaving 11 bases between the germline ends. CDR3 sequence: CASSFWRGDGYTF. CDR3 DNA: TGTGCCAGCAGCTTTTGGAGGGGCGATGGCTACACCTTC.

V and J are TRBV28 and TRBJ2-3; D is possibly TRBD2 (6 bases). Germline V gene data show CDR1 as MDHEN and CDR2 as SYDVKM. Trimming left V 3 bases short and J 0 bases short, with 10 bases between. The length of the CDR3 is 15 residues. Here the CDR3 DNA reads TGTGCCAGCAGTTTCGGGGGAGTGAGCACAGATACGCAGTATTTT. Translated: CASSFGGVSTDTQYF.

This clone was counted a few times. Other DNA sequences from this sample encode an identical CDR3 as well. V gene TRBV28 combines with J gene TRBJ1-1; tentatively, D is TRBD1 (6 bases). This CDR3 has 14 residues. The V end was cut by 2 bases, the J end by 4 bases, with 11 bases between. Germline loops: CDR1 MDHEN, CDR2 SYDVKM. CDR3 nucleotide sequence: TGTGCCAGCAGTTTACTACAGGGAGGCACTGAAGCTTTCTTT. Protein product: CASSLLQGGTEAFF.

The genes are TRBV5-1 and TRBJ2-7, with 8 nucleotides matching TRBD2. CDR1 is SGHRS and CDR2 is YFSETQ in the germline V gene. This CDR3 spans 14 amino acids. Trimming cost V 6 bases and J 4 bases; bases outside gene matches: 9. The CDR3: CASTPGGGGYEQYF. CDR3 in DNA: TGCGCCAGCACCCCCGGGGGGGGCGGTTACGAGCAGTACTTC.